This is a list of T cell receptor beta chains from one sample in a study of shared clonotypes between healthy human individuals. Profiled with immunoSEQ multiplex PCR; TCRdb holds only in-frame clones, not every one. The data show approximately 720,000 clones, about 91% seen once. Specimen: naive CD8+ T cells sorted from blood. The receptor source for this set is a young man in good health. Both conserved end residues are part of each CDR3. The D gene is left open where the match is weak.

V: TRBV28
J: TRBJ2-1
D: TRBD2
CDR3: CASSLGAGVSNEQFF

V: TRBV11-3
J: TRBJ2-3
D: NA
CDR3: CASSLRQGEASTQYF

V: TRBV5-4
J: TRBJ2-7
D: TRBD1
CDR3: CASRSGQGERQYF

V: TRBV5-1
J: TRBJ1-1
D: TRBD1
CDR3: CASSRSGGDHTEAFF

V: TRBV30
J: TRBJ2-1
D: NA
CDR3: CAGVSEVNEQFF

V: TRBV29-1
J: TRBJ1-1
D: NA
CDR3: CSVGRMNTEAFF

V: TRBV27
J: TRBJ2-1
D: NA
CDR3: CASSMGTDYNEQFF

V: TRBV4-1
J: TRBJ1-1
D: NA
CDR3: CASSQEGGLTGDTEAFF

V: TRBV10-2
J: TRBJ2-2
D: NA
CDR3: CASGIGPNTGELFF

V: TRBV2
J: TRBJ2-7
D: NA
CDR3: CASSGVLSLTYEQYF

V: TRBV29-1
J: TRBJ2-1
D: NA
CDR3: CSVEDLPGRLRDEQFF

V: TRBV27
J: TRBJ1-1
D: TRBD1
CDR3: CASSPRQGAFTEAFF

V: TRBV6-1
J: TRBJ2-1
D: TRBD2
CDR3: CASSEWGLPLNEQFF

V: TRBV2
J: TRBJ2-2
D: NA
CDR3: CASSRQNTGELFF

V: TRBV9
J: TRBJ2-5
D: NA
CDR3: CASSARGLFQETQYF

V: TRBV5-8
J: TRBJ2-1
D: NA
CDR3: CASSLIGSYNEQFF

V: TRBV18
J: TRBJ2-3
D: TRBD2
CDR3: CASSSGLAGESSTDTQYF

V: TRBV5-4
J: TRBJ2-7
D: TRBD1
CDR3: CASSSTGTGDGEQYF

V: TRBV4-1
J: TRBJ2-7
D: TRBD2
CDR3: CASSQGGLAAYSYEQYF

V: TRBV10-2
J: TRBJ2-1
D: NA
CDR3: CAAQVPDGINNEQFF

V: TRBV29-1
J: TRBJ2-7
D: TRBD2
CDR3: CSVEGLAGDIQQYF

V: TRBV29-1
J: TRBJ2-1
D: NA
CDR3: CSAHEGLPNEQFF

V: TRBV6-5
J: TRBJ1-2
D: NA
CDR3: CASSYSYRANYGYTF

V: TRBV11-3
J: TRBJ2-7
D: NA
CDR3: CASSLTASYEQYF

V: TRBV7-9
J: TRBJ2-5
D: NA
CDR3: CASSTRGPETQYF

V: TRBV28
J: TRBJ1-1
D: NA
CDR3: CASSFGGMNTEAFF

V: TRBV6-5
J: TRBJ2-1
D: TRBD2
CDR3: CASTPLAGAYNEQFF

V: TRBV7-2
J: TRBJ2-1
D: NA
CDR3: CASSLNGGSYNEQFF

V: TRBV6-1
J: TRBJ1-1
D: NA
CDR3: CASLSLFMNTEAFF

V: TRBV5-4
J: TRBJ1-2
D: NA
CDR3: CASSFGTPLRGYTF

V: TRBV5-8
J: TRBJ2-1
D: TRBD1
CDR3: CASSLDGTVLRQFF

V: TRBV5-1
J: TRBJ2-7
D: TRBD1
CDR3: CASSSGQGSVTYEQYF

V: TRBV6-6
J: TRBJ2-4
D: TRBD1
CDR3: CASSYPRTGAKNIQYF

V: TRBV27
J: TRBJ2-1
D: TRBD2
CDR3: CASSLGLAGYNEQFF

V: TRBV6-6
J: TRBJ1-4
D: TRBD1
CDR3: CASSYDGQGLF

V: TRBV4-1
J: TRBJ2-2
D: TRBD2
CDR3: CASRGLPGELFF

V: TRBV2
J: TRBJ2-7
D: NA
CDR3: CASSAGHDEVSYEQYF

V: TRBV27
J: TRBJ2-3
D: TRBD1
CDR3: CASSLFGDRVPDTQYF

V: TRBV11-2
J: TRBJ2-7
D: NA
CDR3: CASSAYEQYF

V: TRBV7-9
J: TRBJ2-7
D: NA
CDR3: CASSFIPTSTYEQYF